This TCR beta chain stems from a study of CD8 T cells in Susac syndrome. RNA totalling about 0.45 to 1 ug underwent reverse transcription with random hexamers. TCRdb fed the immunoSEQ multiplex PCR reads into MiXCR, producing one record per CDR3 protein. The sample carries some 190,000 distinct CDR3 sequences, approximately 96% recorded once. The germline CDR1 and CDR2 sequences are LNHDA and SQIVND (reference sequence). The CDR3 sequence is 14 residues long. Trimming cost V 5 bases and J 6 bases, with 13 bases left between them. The sequenced material came from CD4+ T cells from PBMCs. The chain employs TRBV19 and TRBJ1-4; no clear D. The TCR comes from a human donor with multiple sclerosis. CDR3 region: CASSSQRSYEKLFF. The CDR3 DNA reads as TGTGCCAGTAGTTCCCAGCGTTCCTATGAAAAACTGTTTTTT.